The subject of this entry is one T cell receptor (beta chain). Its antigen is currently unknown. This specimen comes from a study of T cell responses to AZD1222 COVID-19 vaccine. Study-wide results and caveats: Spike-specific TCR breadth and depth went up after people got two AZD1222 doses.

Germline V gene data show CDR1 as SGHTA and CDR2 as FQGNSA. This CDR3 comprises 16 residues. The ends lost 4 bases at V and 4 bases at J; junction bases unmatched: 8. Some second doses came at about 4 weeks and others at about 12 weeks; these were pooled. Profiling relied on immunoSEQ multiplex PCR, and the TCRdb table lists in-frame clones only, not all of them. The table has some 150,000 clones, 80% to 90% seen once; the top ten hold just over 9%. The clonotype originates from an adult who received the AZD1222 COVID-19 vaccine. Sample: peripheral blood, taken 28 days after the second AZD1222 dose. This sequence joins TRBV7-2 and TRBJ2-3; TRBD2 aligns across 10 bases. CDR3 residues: CASSSASGRNADTQYF. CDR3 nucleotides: TGTGCCAGCAGCTCGGCTAGCGGGAGAAACGCAGATACGCAGTATTTT.